This TCR delta chain was profiled in a study of γδ T cells in repeated Plasmodium falciparum infection. At the level of the study: Timepoints: baseline, immediately before selected infections, and 21 days after every infection. Whole-study findings and limits: Vdelta2-negative gammadelta repertoires appeared less diverse and less shared in Malian than Australian children. One small rural Malian village, predominantly a single ethnic group, supplied the cohort.

Bulk repertoires came from Vgamma9/Vdelta2+ or Vdelta2-negative gammadelta T cells flow-sorted from PBMC. This CDR3 contains 21 residues. Germline lookup yields CDR1 GEAIGNYY and CDR2 EKD. This clone was seen only a few times. What it binds is not known. TCRdb assigns this DNA the protein of a much larger clone, which departs from its translation at residue 3; this likely reflects a read error, and the protein shown comes from translating the DNA. TCRdb reprocessed the multiplex PCR reads using CATT. The data show some 100,000 delta-chain clones, around 1.4% seen once. The material sequenced was gamma-delta T cells from blood. The TCR originated in a pool of human donors (malaria-infected and uninfected, not separated). The chain combines TRDV2 with TRDJ1, with 12 nucleotides matching TRDD3. The CDR3 reads CARDTVTGGYTIPSHTDKLIF. CDR3 nucleotide sequence: TGTGCCCGTGACACCGTTACTGGGGGATACACCATTCCTTCCCACACCGATAAACTCATCTTT.